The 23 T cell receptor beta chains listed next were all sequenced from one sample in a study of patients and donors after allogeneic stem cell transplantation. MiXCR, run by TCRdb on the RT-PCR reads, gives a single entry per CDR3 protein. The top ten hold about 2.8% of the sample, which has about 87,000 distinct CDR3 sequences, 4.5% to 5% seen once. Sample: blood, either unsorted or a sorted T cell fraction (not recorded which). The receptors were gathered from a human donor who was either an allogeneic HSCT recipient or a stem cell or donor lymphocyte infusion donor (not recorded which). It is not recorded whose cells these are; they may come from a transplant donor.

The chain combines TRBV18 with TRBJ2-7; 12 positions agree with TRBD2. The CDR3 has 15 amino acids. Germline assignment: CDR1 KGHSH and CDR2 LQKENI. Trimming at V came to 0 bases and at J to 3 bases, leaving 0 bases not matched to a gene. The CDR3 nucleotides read TGTGCCAGCTCACCACCGGGACTAGCGGGCTACGAGCAGTACTTC. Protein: CASSPPGLAGYEQYF. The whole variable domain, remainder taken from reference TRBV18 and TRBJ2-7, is NAGVMQNPRHLVRRRGQEARLRCSPMKGHSHVYWYRQLPEEGLKFMVYLQKENIIDESGMPKERFSAEFPKEGPSILRIQQVVRGDSAAYFCASSPPGLAGYEQYFGPGTRLTVT.

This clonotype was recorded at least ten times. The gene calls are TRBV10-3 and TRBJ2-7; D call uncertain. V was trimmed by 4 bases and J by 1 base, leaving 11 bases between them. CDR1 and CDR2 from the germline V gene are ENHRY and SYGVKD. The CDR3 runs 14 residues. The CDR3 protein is CAISGGAISYEQYF. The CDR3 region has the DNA TGTGCCATCAGTGGCGGAGCTATTTCCTACGAGCAGTACTTC.

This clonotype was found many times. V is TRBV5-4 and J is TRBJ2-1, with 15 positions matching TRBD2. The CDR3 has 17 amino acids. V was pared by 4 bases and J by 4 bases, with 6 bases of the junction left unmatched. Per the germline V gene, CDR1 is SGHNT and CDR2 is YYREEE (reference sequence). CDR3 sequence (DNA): TGTGCCAGCAGCGCGGGACTAGCGGGAGGAAGATACAATGAGCAGTTCTTC. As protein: CASSAGLAGGRYNEQFF.

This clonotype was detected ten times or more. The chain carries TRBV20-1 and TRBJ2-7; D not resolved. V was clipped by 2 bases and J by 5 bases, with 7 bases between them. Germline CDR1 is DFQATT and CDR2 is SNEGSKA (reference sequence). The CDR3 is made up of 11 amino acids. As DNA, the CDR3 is TGCAGTGCTAGAATGGTCCACGAGCAGTACTTC. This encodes CSARMVHEQYF.

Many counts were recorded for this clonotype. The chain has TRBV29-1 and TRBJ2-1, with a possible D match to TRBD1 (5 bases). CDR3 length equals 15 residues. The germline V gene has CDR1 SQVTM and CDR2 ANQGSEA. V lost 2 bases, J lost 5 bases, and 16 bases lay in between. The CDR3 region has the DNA TGCAGCGTTGAAAGGGGAACCTCGGATCACAATGAGCAGTTCTTC. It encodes CSVERGTSDHNEQFF.

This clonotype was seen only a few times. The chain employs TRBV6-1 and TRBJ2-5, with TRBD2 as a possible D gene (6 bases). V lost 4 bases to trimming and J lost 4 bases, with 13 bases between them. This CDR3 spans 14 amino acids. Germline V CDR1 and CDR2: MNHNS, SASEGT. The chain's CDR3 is CASSGDFGTETQYF. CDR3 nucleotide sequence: TGTGCCAGCAGTGGGGACTTTGGTACAGAGACCCAGTACTTC.

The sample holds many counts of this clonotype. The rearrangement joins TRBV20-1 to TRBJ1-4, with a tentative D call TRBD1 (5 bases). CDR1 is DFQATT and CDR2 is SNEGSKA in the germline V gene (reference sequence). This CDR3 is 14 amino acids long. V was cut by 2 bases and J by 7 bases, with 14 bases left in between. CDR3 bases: TGCAGTGCTAGAAAGCAGGGCGGGCGTGAAAAACTGTTTTTT. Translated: CSARKQGGREKLFF.

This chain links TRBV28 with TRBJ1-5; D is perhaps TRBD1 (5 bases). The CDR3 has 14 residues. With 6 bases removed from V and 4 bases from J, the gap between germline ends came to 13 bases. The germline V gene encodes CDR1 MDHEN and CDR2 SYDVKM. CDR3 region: CASRGGVVNQPQHF. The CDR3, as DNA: TGTGCCAGCAGGGGGGGGGTAGTGAATCAGCCCCAGCATTTT.

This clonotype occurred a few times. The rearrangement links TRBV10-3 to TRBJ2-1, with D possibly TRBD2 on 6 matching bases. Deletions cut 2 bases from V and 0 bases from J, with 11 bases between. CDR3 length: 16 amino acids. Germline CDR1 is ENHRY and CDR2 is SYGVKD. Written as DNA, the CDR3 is TGTGCCATCAGTGAGCGGGACTCAAGCTCCTACAATGAGCAGTTCTTC. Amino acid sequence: CAISERDSSSYNEQFF.

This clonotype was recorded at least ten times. CDR3 loop: CASSRGLAEVNEQFF. For the CDR3, the DNA is TGTGCCAGCAGTCGGGGACTAGCCGAGGTCAATGAGCAGTTCTTC. This chain connects TRBV7-9 to TRBJ2-1; TRBD2 aligns across 9 bases. Per the germline V gene, CDR1 is SEHNR and CDR2 is FQNEAQ (reference sequence). V shed 6 bases and J 6 bases; nucleotides not matched to a gene: 9. The CDR3 covers 15 residues.

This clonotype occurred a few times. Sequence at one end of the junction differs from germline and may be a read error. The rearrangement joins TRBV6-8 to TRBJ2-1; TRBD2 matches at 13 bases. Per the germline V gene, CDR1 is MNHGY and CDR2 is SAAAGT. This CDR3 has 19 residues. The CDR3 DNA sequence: TGTGCCAACAGTTACTCCCCTGGGGGCCCGACTAGCGGGAGGAATGAGCAGTTCTTC. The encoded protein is CANSYSPGGPTSGRNEQFF.

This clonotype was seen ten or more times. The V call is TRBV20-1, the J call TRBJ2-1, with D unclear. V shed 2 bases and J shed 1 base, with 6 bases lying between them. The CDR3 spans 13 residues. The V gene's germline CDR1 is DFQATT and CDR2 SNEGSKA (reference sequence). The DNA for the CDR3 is TGCAGTGCTAGAAACCCTTCCTACAATGAGCAGTTCTTC. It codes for CSARNPSYNEQFF.

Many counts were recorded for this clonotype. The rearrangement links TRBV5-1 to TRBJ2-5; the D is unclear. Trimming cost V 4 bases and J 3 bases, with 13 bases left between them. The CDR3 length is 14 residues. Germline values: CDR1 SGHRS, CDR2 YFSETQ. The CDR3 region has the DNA TGCGCCAGCAGCCCCCACAGTCAGGAAGAGACCCAGTACTTC. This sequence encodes CASSPHSQEETQYF. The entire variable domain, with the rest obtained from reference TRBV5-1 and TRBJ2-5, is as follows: KAGVTQTPRYLIKTRGQQVTLSCSPISGHRSVSWYQQTPGQGLQFLFEYFSETQRNKGNFPGRFSGRQFSNSRSEMNVSTLELGDSALYLCASSPHSQEETQYFGPGTRLLVL.

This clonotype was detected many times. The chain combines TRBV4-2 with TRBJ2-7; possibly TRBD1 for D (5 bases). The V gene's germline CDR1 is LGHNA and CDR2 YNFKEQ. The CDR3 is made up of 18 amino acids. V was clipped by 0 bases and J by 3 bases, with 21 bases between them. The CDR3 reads CASSQDPSRQYISYEQYF. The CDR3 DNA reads TGTGCCAGCAGCCAAGATCCTTCCAGACAGTACATCAGCTACGAGCAGTACTTC.

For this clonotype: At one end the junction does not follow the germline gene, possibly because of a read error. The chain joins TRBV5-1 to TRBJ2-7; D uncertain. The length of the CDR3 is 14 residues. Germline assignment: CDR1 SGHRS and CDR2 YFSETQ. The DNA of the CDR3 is TGCGCCAACAGCTTGGCCGGCAGAACCTACGAGCAGTACTTC. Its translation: CANSLAGRTYEQYF.

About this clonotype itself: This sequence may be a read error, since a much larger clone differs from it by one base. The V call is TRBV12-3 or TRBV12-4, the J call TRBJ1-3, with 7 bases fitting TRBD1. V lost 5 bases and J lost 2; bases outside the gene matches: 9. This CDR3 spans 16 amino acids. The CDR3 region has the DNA TGTGCCAGCAGTCCTTGGGACAGAACCCCTGGAAACACCATATATTTT. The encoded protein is CASSPWDRTPGNTIYF.

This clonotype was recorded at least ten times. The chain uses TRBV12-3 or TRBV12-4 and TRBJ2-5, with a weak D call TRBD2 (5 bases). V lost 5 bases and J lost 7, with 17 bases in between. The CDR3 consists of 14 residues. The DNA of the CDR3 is TGTGCCAGCAGTCAGAATTGGGTGGCGGGGACCCAGTACTTC. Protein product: CASSQNWVAGTQYF.

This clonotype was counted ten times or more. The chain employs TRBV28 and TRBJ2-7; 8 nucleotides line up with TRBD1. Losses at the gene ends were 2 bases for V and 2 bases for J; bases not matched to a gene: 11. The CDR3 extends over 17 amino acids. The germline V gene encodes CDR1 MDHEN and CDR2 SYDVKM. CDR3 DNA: TGTGCCAGCAGTTTAAGTCCCAGGGACAGGTTGACCTACGAGCAGTACTTC. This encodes CASSLSPRDRLTYEQYF.

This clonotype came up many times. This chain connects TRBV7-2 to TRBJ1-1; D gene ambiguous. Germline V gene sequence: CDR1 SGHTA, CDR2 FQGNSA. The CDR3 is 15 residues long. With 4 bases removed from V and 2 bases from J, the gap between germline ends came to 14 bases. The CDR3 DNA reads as TGTGCCAGCAGCTCCGCCGCAGGTATCAACACTGAAGCTTTCTTT. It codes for CASSSAAGINTEAFF.

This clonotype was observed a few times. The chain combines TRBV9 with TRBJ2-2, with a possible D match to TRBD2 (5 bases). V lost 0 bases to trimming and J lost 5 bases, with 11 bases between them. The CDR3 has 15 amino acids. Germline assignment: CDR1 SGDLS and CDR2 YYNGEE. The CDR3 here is CASSVGIGETGELFF. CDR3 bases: TGTGCCAGCAGCGTAGGGATCGGGGAAACCGGGGAGCTGTTTTTT.

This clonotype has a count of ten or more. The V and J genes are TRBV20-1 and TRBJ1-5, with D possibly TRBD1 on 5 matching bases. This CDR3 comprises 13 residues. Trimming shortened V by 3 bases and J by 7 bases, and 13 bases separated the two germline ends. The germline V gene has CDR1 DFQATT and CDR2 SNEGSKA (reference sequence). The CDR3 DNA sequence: TGCAGTGCTAGTGGGGGATGGGGCCAGCCCCAGCATTTT. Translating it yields CSASGGWGQPQHF.

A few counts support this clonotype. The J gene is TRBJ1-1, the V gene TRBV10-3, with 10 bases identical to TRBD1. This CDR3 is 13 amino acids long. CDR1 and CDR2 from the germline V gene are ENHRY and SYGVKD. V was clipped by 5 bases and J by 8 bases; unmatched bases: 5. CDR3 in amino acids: CAISRDRGREAFF. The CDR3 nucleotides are TGTGCCATCAGTCGGGACAGGGGCCGCGAAGCTTTCTTT.

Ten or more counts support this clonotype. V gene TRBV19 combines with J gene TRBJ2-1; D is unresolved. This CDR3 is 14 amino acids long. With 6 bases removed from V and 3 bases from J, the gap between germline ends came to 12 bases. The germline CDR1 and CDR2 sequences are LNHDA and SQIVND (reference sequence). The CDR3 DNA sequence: TGTGCCAGTAGGACGGGCCTCAGCTACAATGAGCAGTTCTTC. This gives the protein CASRTGLSYNEQFF.